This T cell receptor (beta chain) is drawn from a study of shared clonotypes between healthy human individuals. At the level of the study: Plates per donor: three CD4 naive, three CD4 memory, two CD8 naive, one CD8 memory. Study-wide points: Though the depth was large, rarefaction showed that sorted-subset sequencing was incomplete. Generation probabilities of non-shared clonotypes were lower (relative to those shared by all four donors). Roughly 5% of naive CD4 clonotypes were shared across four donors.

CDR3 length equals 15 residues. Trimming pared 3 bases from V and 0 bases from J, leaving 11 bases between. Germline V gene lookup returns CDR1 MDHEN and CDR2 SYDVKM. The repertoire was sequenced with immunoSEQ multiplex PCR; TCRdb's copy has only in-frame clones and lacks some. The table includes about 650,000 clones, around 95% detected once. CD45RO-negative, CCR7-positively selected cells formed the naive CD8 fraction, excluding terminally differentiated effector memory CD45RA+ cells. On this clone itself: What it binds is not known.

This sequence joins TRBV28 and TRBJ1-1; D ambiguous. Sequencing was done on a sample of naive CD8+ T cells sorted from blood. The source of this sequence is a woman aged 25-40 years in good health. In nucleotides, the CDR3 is TGTGCCAGCAGTTTCGGCGCGGCCATGAACACTGAAGCTTTCTTT. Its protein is CASSFGAAMNTEAFF.